This T cell receptor beta chain was recovered during a study of OX40 agonist ivuxolimab in advanced cancers. About the study: Dose-escalation subjects each had hepatocellular carcinoma, melanoma, renal cell or head and neck cancer. From about 20 to 80 years was the age range, with a mean of around 57 years, and about 83% were male. Findings and caveats of the study: The average count of expanded clones was higher among CD8+ T cells than among CD4+.

On cycle 4 day 1 and cycle 7 day 1, as well as at baseline, blood was sampled. The protocol was immunoSEQ multiplex PCR, while the TCRdb copy is restricted to in-frame clones and leaves out a portion. The sample lists approximately 62,000 clones; around 90% were seen once. The CDR3 contains 13 residues. Germline assignment: CDR1 MNHEY and CDR2 SVGAGI. V lost 4 bases and J 6 bases, leaving 10 bases between the germline ends. With respect to this clone: What it recognizes is unknown.

The clonotype was recovered from an adult with an advanced solid tumor such as melanoma, head and neck, liver or kidney cancer. The J gene is TRBJ2-1, the V gene TRBV6-5, with D unresolved. The source was CD4+ or CD8+ T cells sorted from blood, collected in a trial of the OX40 agonist ivuxolimab. The CDR3 sequence is CASSSTPSNEQFF. The CDR3 coding sequence is TGTGCCAGCAGTTCGACCCCAAGCAATGAGCAGTTCTTC.